Detailed here is one T cell receptor beta chain. What it binds is not known. Time point described: week 11, during vaccination. A single vaccine dose contained 300 ug of mutant IDH1 20-mer peptide, and topical imiquimod was used with it. The CDR3 is 16 amino acids. Trimming cost V 2 bases and J 3 bases; bases outside gene matches: 10. CDR1 and CDR2 from the germline V gene are KGHSH and LQKENI. The protocol was immunoSEQ multiplex PCR, while the TCRdb copy is restricted to in-frame clones and leaves out a portion. The data hold tens of thousands of clones, with about 77% observed a single time. These data originate in a study of a mutant IDH1 vaccine in newly diagnosed glioma.

The gene calls are TRBV18 and TRBJ2-7; 7 positions agree with TRBD2. This receptor was identified in a woman aged 18-29 years with glioma. Source: PBMCs, taken from a glioma patient whose treatment included an IDH1 peptide vaccine. As DNA, the CDR3 is TGTGCCAGCTCACCATACGGGACTCGGGACTACTACGAGCAGTACTTC. It yields the protein CASSPYGTRDYYEQYF.